What follows are 22 T cell receptor beta chains derived from one specimen sequenced in a study of T cells in localized non-small cell lung cancer. Assay: immunoSEQ multiplex PCR; the TCRdb copy retains only in-frame clones and omits some. The table records around 64,000 clones, approximately 93% of them present only once. Sequences were derived from peripheral blood, sampled before any cancer treatment. The receptors shown here come from a man aged 35-75 years with stage I lung adenocarcinoma.

This chain joins TRBV5-1 and TRBJ1-2; D gene uncertain. In germline, CDR1 is SGHRS, CDR2 YFSETQ. The CDR3 runs 16 residues. Trimming stripped 3 bases from V and 0 bases from J, with 15 bases between. The CDR3 DNA reads as TGCGCCAGCAGCTCCTGGACGGAACCTGCTAACTATGGCTACACCTTC. It is translated as CASSSWTEPANYGYTF.

The chain couples TRBV7-2 to TRBJ2-7; TRBD2 matches at 15 bases. CDR3 length: 17 amino acids. Germline V gives CDR1 SGHTA, CDR2 FQGNSA. V shed 3 bases, J shed 5 bases, and the junction held 8 bases outside the gene matches. The CDR3 reads CASSFGLAGGPGDEQYF. CDR3 nucleotides: TGTGCCAGCAGCTTCGGACTAGCGGGAGGGCCCGGCGACGAGCAGTACTTC.

The chain carries TRBV7-2 and TRBJ2-7; 7 positions match TRBD2. The CDR3 has 15 amino acids. Germline V CDR1 and CDR2: SGHTA, FQGNSA. With V trimmed by 5 bases and J by 3 bases, 10 bases remained unmatched. CDR3 in amino acids: CASSRIPQRDYEQYF. Here the CDR3 DNA reads TGTGCCAGCAGCCGAATACCCCAGCGGGACTACGAGCAGTACTTC.

This clone appeared once. This sequence joins TRBV5-4 and TRBJ1-2; TRBD1 might be the D (6 bases). Trimming took off 0 bases at V and 4 bases at J, with 13 bases between the two ends. Germline V gene sequence: CDR1 SGHNT, CDR2 YYREEE (reference sequence). This CDR3 has 15 residues. The CDR3 nucleotides are TGTGCCAGCAGCTTGGAGGAAGGGGGGGGCTATGGCTACACCTTC. Translating it yields CASSLEEGGGYGYTF.

This clone was recorded once. The chain is built from TRBV4-1 and TRBJ2-1; 15 bases match TRBD2. Trimming removed 1 base from V and 10 bases from J; junction bases left unmatched: 8. Germline V gene data show CDR1 as MGHRA and CDR2 as YSYEKL. CDR3 size: 17 residues. Written as DNA, the CDR3 is TGCGCCAGCAGCCAAGTCCTAGGACTAGCGGGAGGGGGGGAGCAGTTCTTC. It codes for CASSQVLGLAGGGEQFF.

Here the CDR3 DNA reads TGTGCCAGCAGACCCAGGGTCGCGGCTGGCTACACCTTC. This gives the protein CASRPRVAAGYTF. The chain is built from TRBV14 and TRBJ1-2; a possible D gene is TRBD1 (5 bases). V lost 6 bases and J lost 7, with 15 bases in between. Germline V lookup: CDR1 SGHDN, CDR2 FVKESK. This CDR3 spans 13 amino acids.

This rearrangement joins TRBV19 to TRBJ2-3, with 8 bases lining up with TRBD2. Germline lookup yields CDR1 LNHDA and CDR2 SQIVND (reference sequence). V shed 6 bases, J shed 2 bases, and the junction held 7 bases outside the gene matches. The CDR3 covers 15 residues. The CDR3 coding sequence is TGTGCCAGTAGCCCCGAGCGGGGGTACACAGATACGCAGTATTTT. Amino acids: CASSPERGYTDTQYF.

The count of this clone is one. The V call is TRBV4-1, the J call TRBJ1-4; D possibly corresponds to TRBD1 (5 bases). The CDR3 consists of 16 residues. V shed 0 bases and J shed 0 bases, with 8 bases lying between them. CDR1 and CDR2 (germline): MGHRA, YSYEKL. The CDR3 coding sequence is TGCGCCAGCAGCCAAGACGGGGGGGCAACTAATGAAAAACTGTTTTTT. Encoded protein: CASSQDGGATNEKLFF.

The V call is TRBV19, the J call TRBJ1-4; D is uncertain. CDR1 and CDR2 from the germline V gene are LNHDA and SQIVND (reference sequence). The CDR3 sequence is 15 residues long. V shed 3 bases and J shed 0 bases, with 8 bases lying between them. The CDR3 loop is CASSIIVATNEKLFF. The CDR3 DNA is TGTGCCAGTAGTATTATAGTGGCAACTAATGAAAAACTGTTTTTT.

Here the CDR3 reads CASSARSQNTEAFF. Here the CDR3 DNA reads TGTGCCAGCAGTGCCCGAAGCCAGAACACTGAAGCTTTCTTT. The V and J genes are TRBV6-1 and TRBJ1-1, with unresolved D. Germline assignment: CDR1 MNHNS and CDR2 SASEGT. The CDR3 covers 14 residues. Trimming cost V 4 bases and J 1 base, with 10 bases left between them.

The table lists this clone with a count of one. The genes are TRBV7-2 and TRBJ2-2; TRBD2 aligns across 11 bases. CDR1 and CDR2 (germline): SGHTA, FQGNSA. V was clipped by 5 bases and J by 6 bases; unmatched bases: 11. The CDR3 length is 17 residues. The CDR3 DNA follows: TGTGCCAGCAGCCCGAACTTAGCGGGAGGGCCCGCCGGGGAGCTGTTTTTT. It yields the protein CASSPNLAGGPAGELFF.

The V gene is TRBV5-6, the J gene TRBJ1-2; TRBD1 agrees at 9 bases. V lost 4 bases to trimming and J lost 4 bases; unmatched junction nucleotides: 5. This CDR3 has 14 residues. Germline V gene sequence: CDR1 SGHDT, CDR2 YYEEEE. Here the CDR3 reads CASSIGTGPYGYTF. In DNA form, the CDR3 reads TGTGCCAGCAGCATAGGGACAGGGCCCTATGGCTACACCTTC. The variable domain in full, completed from reference TRBV5-6 and TRBJ1-2, reads DAGVTQSPTHLIKTRGQQVTLRCSPKSGHDTVSWYQQALGQGPQFIFQYYEEEERQRGNFPDRFSGHQFPNYSSELNVNALLLGDSALYLCASSIGTGPYGYTFGSGTRLTVV.

The chain combines TRBV7-9 with TRBJ2-5; 7 positions match TRBD1. With 5 bases clipped from V and 5 bases from J, the junction kept 14 bases outside the gene matches. CDR3 length: 16 residues. Germline CDR1 reads SEHNR; CDR2 reads FQNEAQ (reference sequence). This chain's CDR3 is CASSVRAPTGDETQYF. As DNA, the CDR3 is TGTGCCAGCAGCGTACGAGCCCCTACAGGGGACGAGACCCAGTACTTC.

V gene TRBV19 combines with J gene TRBJ2-5; the D is unclear. Germline CDR1 is LNHDA and CDR2 is SQIVND (reference sequence). The length of the CDR3 is 12 residues. V was cut by 9 bases and J by 3 bases, with 11 bases left in between. CDR3 sequence: CARFQVKETQYF. The DNA for the CDR3 is TGTGCCAGGTTCCAAGTGAAAGAGACCCAGTACTTC. The entire variable domain, with the rest obtained from reference TRBV19 and TRBJ2-5, is as follows: DGGITQSPKYLFRKEGQNVTLSCEQNLNHDAMYWYRQDPGQGLRLIYYSQIVNDFQKGDIAEGYSVSREKKESFPLTVTSAQKNPTAFYLCARFQVKETQYFGPGTRLLVL.

This clone has only a few counts. The chain combines TRBV5-1 with TRBJ2-2; D not resolved. The germline CDR1 and CDR2 sequences are SGHRS and YFSETQ. The V end lost 4 bases, the J end lost 0 bases, and 10 bases lay between the germline ends. The CDR3 runs 15 residues. CDR3 DNA sequence: TGCGCCAGCAGCGTAGCAGCTACGAACACCGGGGAGCTGTTTTTT. Translation: CASSVAATNTGELFF.

This chain joins TRBV27 and TRBJ1-1; D not resolved. Trimming removed 5 bases from V and 4 bases from J, with 11 bases in between. The CDR3 consists of 13 residues. Germline-derived CDR1 and CDR2 are MNHEY and SMNVEV (reference sequence). The CDR3 region is CASSQRTLTEAFF. The CDR3 DNA reads as TGTGCCAGCAGTCAGCGAACTCTCACTGAAGCTTTCTTT.

This chain connects TRBV15 to TRBJ1-1; TRBD1 might be the D (5 bases). The CDR3 is made up of 12 amino acids. The germline CDR1 and CDR2 sequences are LNHNV and YYDKDF (reference sequence). Between the trimmed V and J ends, which lost 0 bases and 11 bases, there was a span of 10 bases. DNA of the CDR3: TGTGCCACCAGCAGAGATCAGGGTGGGGCTTTCTTT. Its translation: CATSRDQGGAFF.

The chain recombines TRBV29-1 with TRBJ2-3; TRBD2 agrees at 11 bases. V gave up 1 base and J gave up 2 bases; unmatched junction bases: 5. The CDR3 runs 16 residues. CDR1 is SQVTM and CDR2 is ANQGSEA in the germline V gene. The CDR3 protein is CSVEGGLAEYTDTQYF. As DNA, the CDR3 is TGCAGCGTTGAAGGGGGACTAGCGGAATACACAGATACGCAGTATTTT.

CDR3 in DNA: TGTGCCAGCAGCATACTAGGGACCCTCCAGAGCTCCTACAATGAGCAGTTCTTC. Its protein product is CASSILGTLQSSYNEQFF. This chain connects TRBV9 to TRBJ2-1; D is perhaps TRBD1 or TRBD2 (5 bases each). CDR1 and CDR2 from the germline V gene are SGDLS and YYNGEE. V lost 4 bases and J lost 0, with 20 bases in between. This CDR3 is built from 18 residues. The full variable domain, in which reference TRBV9 and TRBJ2-1 provide the parts outside the CDR3, is DSGVTQTPKHLITATGQRVTLRCSPRSGDLSVYWYQQSLDQGLQFLIQYYNGEERAKGNILERFSAQQFPDLHSELNLSSLELGDSALYFCASSILGTLQSSYNEQFFGPGTRLTVL.

The chain recombines TRBV4-1 with TRBJ2-1, with a tentative D call TRBD1 (6 bases). With 8 bases removed from V and 5 bases from J, the gap between germline ends came to 19 bases. Germline CDR1 and CDR2: MGHRA and YSYEKL. CDR3 length: 15 amino acids. Here the CDR3 DNA reads TGCGCCAGCCGCACCGTCGGACAGAAAAACAATGAGCAGTTCTTC. Translated: CASRTVGQKNNEQFF.

The V gene is TRBV5-1, the J gene TRBJ2-5, with 8 bases identical to TRBD2. The CDR3 totals 15 residues. Unmatched junction bases numbered 10, after V lost 4 bases and J lost 5 bases. The germline V gene has CDR1 SGHRS and CDR2 YFSETQ. The CDR3 DNA sequence: TGCGCCAGCAGCCCAGGATCGGGAGGGGGGGAGACCCAGTACTTC. It yields the protein CASSPGSGGGETQYF.

This clone appeared once. The rearrangement joins TRBV14 to TRBJ2-1; D is ambiguous. V was clipped by 2 bases and J by 8 bases, with 7 bases between them. Germline CDR1 is SGHDN and CDR2 is FVKESK. There are 12 residues in the CDR3. CDR3 sequence reads: CASSQIGYEQFF. CDR3 coding DNA: TGTGCCAGCAGCCAAATTGGGTATGAGCAGTTCTTC.